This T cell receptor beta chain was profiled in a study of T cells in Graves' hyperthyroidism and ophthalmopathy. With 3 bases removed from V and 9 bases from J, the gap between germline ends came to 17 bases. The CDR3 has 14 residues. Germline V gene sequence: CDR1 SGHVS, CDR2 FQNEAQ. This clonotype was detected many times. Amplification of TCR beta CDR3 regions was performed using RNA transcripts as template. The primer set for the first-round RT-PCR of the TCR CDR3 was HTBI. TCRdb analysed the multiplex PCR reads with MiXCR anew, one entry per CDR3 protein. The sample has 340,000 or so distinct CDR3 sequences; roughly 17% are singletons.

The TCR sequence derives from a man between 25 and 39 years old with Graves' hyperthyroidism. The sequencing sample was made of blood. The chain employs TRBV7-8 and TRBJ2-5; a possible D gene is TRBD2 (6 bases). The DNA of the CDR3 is TGTGCCAGCAGCTTTCCTGGACTATCTTCGGCCCAGTACTTC. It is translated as CASSFPGLSSAQYF. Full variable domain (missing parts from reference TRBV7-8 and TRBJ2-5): GAGVSQSPRYKVAKRGQDVALRCDPISGHVSLFWYQQALGQGPEFLTYFQNEAQLDKSGLPSDRFFAERPEGSVSTLKIQRTQQEDSAVYLCASSFPGLSSAQYFGPGTRLLVL.